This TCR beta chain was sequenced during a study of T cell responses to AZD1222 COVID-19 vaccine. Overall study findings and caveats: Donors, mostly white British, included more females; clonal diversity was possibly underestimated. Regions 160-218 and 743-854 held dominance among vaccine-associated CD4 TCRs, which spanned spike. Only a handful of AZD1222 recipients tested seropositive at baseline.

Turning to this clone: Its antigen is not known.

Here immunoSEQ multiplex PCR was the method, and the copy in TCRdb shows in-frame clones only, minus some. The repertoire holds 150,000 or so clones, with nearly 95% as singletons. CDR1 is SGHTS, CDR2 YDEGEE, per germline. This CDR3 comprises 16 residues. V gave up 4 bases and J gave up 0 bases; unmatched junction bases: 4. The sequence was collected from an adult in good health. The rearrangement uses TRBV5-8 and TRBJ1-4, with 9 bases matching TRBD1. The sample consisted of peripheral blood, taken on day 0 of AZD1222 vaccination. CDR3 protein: CASSPRQGATNEKLFF. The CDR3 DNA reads TGTGCCAGCAGCCCCCGACAGGGGGCAACTAATGAAAAACTGTTTTTT.